The present entry profiles one TCR beta chain with its context. The antigen remains unidentified. The sample belongs to a study of OX40 agonist ivuxolimab in advanced cancers. Generated by immunoSEQ multiplex PCR, the TCRdb table keeps only in-frame clones and is missing some. The data contain fewer than 100,000 clones, 70% to 85% of them singletons. Germline V gene sequence: CDR1 MDHEN, CDR2 SYDVKM. This CDR3 contains 13 residues. V shed 5 bases and J shed 2 bases, with 9 bases lying between them. Whole-study findings and limits: Doses of 0.1 to 3.0 mg/kg were accompanied by clonal expansion of CD4+ and CD8+ blood T cells by week 6.

The origin of this receptor is an adult with an advanced solid tumor such as melanoma, head and neck, liver or kidney cancer. V gene TRBV28 combines with J gene TRBJ1-2; D remains ambiguous. Sequencing used CD4+ or CD8+ T cells sorted from blood, obtained in a trial of the OX40 agonist ivuxolimab. In DNA form, the CDR3 reads TGTGCCAGCAGTCCACCGCAGAACTATGGCTACACCTTC. It specifies CASSPPQNYGYTF.